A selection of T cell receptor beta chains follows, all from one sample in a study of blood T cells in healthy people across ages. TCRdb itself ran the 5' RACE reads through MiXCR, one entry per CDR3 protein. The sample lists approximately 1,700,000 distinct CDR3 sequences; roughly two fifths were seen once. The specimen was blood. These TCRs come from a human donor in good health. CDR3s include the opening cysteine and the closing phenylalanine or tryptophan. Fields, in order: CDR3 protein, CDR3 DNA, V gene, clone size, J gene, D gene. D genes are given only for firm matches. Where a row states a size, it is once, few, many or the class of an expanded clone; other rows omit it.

CDR3: CASSTGTIAYEQYF
DNA: TGTGCCAGCAGCACAGGGACAATAGCCTACGAGCAGTACTTC
V: TRBV7-2
size: many
J: TRBJ2-7
D: NA

CDR3: CASSYGRGTYNEQFF
DNA: TGTGCCAGCAGTTACGGACGGGGTACCTACAATGAGCAGTTCTTC
V: TRBV6-6
size: NA
J: TRBJ2-1
D: NA

CDR3: CASSPRDRPYF
DNA: TGTGCCAGCAGTCCCCGGGACCGGCCGTATTTT
V: TRBV12-3/TRBV12-4
size: NA
J: TRBJ2-3
D: NA

CDR3: CASSNLGGRLEDTQYF
DNA: TGTGCCAGCAGTAACCTCGGGGGGCGTCTGGAAGATACGCAGTATTTT
V: TRBV27
size: few
J: TRBJ2-3
D: NA

CDR3: CSARDRRGLLSNQPQHF
DNA: TGCAGTGCTAGAGACCGACGGGGACTCCTTAGCAATCAGCCCCAGCATTTT
V: TRBV20-1
size: NA
J: TRBJ1-5
D: NA

CDR3: CASSQQGYNSPLHF
DNA: TGTGCCAGCAGCCAACAGGGGTATAATTCACCCCTCCACTTT
V: TRBV28
size: few
J: TRBJ1-6
D: TRBD1

CDR3: CASSRSRGAGTDTQYF
DNA: TGTGCCAGCAGCCGCTCGAGGGGGGCGGGCACAGATACGCAGTATTTT
V: TRBV12-3/TRBV12-4
size: few
J: TRBJ2-3
D: NA

CDR3: CASSLVVWGAKNIQYF
DNA: TGTGCCAGCAGCTTAGTGGTTTGGGGGGCCAAAAACATTCAGTACTTC
V: TRBV7-2
size: few
J: TRBJ2-4
D: NA

CDR3: CASRPGLQREQFF
DNA: TGTGCCAGTAGACCGGGACTCCAAAGGGAGCAGTTCTTC
V: TRBV6-6
size: few
J: TRBJ2-1
D: NA

CDR3: CASGLVLTGNDYEQYF
DNA: TGTGCTAGTGGTTTGGTACTGACAGGGAACGACTACGAGCAGTACTTC
V: TRBV12-5
size: NA
J: TRBJ2-7
D: TRBD1